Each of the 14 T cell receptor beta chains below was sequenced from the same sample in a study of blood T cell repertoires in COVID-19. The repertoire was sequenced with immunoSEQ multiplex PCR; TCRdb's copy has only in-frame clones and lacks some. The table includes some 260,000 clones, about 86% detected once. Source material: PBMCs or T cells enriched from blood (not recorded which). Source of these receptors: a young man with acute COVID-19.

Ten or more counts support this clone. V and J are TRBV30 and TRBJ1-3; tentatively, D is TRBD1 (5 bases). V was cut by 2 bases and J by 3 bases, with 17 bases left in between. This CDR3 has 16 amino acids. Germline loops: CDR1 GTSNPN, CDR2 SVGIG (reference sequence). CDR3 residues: CAWSSYALGVGNTIYF. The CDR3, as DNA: TGTGCCTGGAGTTCCTACGCCCTAGGGGTTGGAAACACCATATATTTT.

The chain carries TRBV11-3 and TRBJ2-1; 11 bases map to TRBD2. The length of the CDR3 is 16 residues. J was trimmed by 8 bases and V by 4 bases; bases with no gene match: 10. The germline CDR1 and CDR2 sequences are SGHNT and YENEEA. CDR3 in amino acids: CASSSGSGRGGHEQFF. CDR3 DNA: TGTGCCAGCAGCTCAGGTAGCGGGAGGGGGGGCCATGAGCAGTTCTTC. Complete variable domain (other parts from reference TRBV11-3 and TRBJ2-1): EAGVVQSPRYKIIEKKQPVAFWCNPISGHNTLYWYLQNLGQGPELLIRYENEEAVDDSQLPKDRFSAERLKGVDSTLKIQPAELGDSAVYLCASSSGSGRGGHEQFFGPGTRLTVL.

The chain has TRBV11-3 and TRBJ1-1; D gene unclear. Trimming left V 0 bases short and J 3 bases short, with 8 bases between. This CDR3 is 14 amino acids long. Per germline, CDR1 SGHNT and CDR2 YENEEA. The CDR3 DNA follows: TGTGCCAGCAGCTTAGATGCCGGGGACACTGAAGCTTTCTTT. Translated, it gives CASSLDAGDTEAFF. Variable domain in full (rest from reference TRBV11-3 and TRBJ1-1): EAGVVQSPRYKIIEKKQPVAFWCNPISGHNTLYWYLQNLGQGPELLIRYENEEAVDDSQLPKDRFSAERLKGVDSTLKIQPAELGDSAVYLCASSLDAGDTEAFFGQGTRLTVV.

The CDR3 region has the DNA TGTGCCAGCAGCCCTGCGGCGACCGGGGAGCTGTTTTTT. Encoded protein: CASSPAATGELFF. The genes are TRBV3-1 (or the pseudogene TRBV3-2) and TRBJ2-2, with D hard to call. The ends were cut back, 4 bases at V and 5 bases at J, with 8 bases in the middle. Germline loops: CDR1 LGHDT, CDR2 YNNKEL (reference sequence). The CDR3 has 13 amino acids.

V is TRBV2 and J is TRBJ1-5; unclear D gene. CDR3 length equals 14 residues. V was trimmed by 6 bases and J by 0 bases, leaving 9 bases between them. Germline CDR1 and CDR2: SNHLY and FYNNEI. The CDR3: CASRAGDSNQPQHF. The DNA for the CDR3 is TGTGCCAGCAGGGCCGGGGATAGCAATCAGCCCCAGCATTTT.

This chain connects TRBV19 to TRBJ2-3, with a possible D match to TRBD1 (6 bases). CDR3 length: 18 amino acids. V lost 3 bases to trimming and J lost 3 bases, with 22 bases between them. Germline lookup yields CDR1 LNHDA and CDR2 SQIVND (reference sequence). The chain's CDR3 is CASSIPVSGTRQTDTQYF. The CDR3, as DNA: TGTGCCAGTAGTATCCCCGTCTCCGGGACAAGGCAGACAGATACGCAGTATTTT. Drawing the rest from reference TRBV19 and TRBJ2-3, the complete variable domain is DGGITQSPKYLFRKEGQNVTLSCEQNLNHDAMYWYRQDPGQGLRLIYYSQIVNDFQKGDIAEGYSVSREKKESFPLTVTSAQKNPTAFYLCASSIPVSGTRQTDTQYFGPGTRLTVL.

In DNA, the CDR3 is TGTGCCAGCAGCCAAGGAGGAGACCGGGGGGATGGCTACACCTTC. Amino acid sequence: CASSQGGDRGDGYTF. V is TRBV4-2 and J is TRBJ1-2, with TRBD1 as a possible D gene (5 bases). Germline CDR1 is LGHNA and CDR2 is YNFKEQ. The CDR3 is 15 amino acids. Trimming took 1 base from V and 6 from J, leaving 15 bases between them.

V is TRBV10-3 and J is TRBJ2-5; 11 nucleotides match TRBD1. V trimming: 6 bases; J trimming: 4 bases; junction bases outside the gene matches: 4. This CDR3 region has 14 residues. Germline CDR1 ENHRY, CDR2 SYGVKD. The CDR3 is CAIRHGTGGETQYF. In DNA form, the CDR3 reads TGTGCCATCAGACACGGGACAGGGGGAGAGACCCAGTACTTC.

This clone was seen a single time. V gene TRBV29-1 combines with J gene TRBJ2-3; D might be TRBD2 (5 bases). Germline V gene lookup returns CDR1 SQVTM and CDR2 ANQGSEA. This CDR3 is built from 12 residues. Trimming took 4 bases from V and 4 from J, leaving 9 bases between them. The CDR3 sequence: CSVVSAADTQYF. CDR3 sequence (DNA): TGCAGCGTTGTATCAGCGGCAGATACGCAGTATTTT.

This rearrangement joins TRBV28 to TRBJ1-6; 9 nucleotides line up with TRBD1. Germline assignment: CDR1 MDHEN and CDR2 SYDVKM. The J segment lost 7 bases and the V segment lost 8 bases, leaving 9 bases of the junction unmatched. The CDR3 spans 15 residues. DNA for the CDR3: TGTGCCAGCTTTCCTTCGGGACAGGGCAATTCACCCCTCCACTTT. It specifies CASFPSGQGNSPLHF.

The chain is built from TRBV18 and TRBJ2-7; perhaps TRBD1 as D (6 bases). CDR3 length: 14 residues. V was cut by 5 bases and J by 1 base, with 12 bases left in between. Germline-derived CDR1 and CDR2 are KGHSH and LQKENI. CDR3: CASSSNQGSYEQYV. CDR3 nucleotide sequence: TGTGCCAGCTCATCGAATCAGGGGTCCTACGAGCAGTACGTC.

This CDR3 reads CASSLRRENTEAFF. CDR3 bases: TGTGCCAGCAGTTTGCGACGGGAGAACACTGAAGCTTTCTTT. The chain is built from TRBV27 and TRBJ1-1; no firm D call. Looked up from germline, CDR1 is MNHEY and CDR2 is SMNVEV (reference sequence). V was clipped by 3 bases and J by 1 base, with 9 bases between them. The CDR3 is made up of 14 amino acids.

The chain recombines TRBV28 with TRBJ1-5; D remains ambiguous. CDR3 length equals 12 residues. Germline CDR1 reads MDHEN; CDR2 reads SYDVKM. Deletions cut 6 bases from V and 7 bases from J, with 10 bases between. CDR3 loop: CASRTGGQPQHF. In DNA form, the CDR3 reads TGTGCCAGCAGGACGGGCGGGCAGCCCCAGCATTTT.

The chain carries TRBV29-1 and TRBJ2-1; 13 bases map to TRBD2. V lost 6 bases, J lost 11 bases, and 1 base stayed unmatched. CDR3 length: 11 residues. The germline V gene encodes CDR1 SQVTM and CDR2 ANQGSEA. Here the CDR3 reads CSVGLAGKQFF. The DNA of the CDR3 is TGCAGCGTGGGACTAGCGGGAAAGCAGTTCTTC.